This T cell receptor beta chain stems from a study of blood T cell repertoires in COVID-19. Across the study: Some COVID-19 samples were acute and others convalescent; all came from the United States, Italy and Spain. Sources were T cells, B-cell-depleted T cells, or PBMCs; the material itself was cDNA or gDNA.

As processed by the authors: Estimation of nucleated cell counts was performed using reference gene primer amplification. Repertoires were generated with immunoSEQ multiplex PCR, while TCRdb's copy carries only in-frame clones and drops some. The DNA was the basis for D and trimming; V, J and clone size are from that table. The sample carries about 76,000 clones, about 69% recorded once. The specimen was peripheral blood. This TCR derives from a man in his sixties or seventies with acute or convalescent COVID-19.

CDR3 DNA: TGTGCCAGCAGCCAAACCGGGACAGGGGGCGTGTATACGCAGTATTTT. It is translated as CASSQTGTGGVYTQYF. This chain links TRBV3-1 (or the pseudogene TRBV3-2) with TRBJ2-3, with 12 nucleotides matching TRBD1. Germline values: CDR1 LGHDT, CDR2 YNNKEL (reference sequence). V lost 2 bases to trimming and J lost 7 bases; unmatched junction nucleotides: 7. CDR3 length equals 16 residues.